The sequence of this T cell receptor beta chain was determined in a study of blood T cell repertoires in COVID-19. Study as a whole: Specimens from acute and convalescent COVID-19 originated in the United States, Italy and Spain. The analysed material was cDNA or gDNA that came from T cells, B-cell-depleted T cells, or PBMCs.

Authors' analysis steps: Reference gene primer amplification in the assay estimated nucleated cell counts. This table comes from immunoSEQ multiplex PCR, and its TCRdb copy is limited to in-frame clones, with some not included. V, J and clone size derive from that table, while D and trimming were established from the DNA sequence. The repertoire holds under 200,000 clones, with approximately 83% as singletons. On this clone itself: In the same sample, other DNA sequences code for this CDR3.

Source material: peripheral blood. This receptor was obtained from a woman aged 55-69 years with acute or convalescent COVID-19.

CDR3 sequence reads: CASSFSGNTEAFF. The CDR3 region has the DNA TGTGCCAGCAGTTTCTCAGGGAACACTGAAGCTTTCTTT. This chain connects TRBV12-3 or TRBV12-4 to TRBJ1-1; unclear D gene. Trimming took 3 bases from V and 1 from J, leaving 6 bases between them. There are 13 residues in the CDR3.